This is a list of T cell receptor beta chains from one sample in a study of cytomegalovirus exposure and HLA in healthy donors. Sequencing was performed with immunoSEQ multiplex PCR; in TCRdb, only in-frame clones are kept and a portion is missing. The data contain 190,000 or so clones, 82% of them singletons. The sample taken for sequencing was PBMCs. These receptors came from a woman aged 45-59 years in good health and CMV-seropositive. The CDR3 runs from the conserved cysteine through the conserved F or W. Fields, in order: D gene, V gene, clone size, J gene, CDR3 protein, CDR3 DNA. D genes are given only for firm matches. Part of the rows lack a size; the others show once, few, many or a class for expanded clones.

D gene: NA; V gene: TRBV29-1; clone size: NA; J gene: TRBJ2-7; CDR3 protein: CSVVQEVFEYEQYF; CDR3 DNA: TGCAGCGTTGTTCAGGAGGTCTTTGAATACGAGCAGTACTTC
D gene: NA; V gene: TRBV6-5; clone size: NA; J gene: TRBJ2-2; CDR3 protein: CASSYSRVSGTGELFF; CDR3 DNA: TGTGCCAGCAGTTACTCGCGAGTCTCGGGCACCGGGGAGCTGTTTTTT
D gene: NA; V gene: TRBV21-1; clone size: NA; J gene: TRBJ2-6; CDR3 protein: CASSTRQEPYSGANVLTF; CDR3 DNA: TGTGCCAGCAGCACTAGACAGGAACCATACTCTGGGGCCAACGTCCTGACTTTC
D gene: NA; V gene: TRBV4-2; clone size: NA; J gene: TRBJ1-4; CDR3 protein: CASSQGGGTVRNEKLFF; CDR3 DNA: TGTGCCAGCAGCCAGGGGGGAGGAACTGTTCGAAATGAAAAACTGTTTTTT
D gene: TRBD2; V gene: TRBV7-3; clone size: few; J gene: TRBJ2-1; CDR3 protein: CASSSTSGTEQFF; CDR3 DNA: TGTGCCAGCAGCTCGACTAGCGGGACTGAGCAGTTCTTC
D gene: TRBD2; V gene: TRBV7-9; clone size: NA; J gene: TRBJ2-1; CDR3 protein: CASSLGLADNEQFF; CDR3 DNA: TGTGCCAGCAGCTTAGGGCTAGCGGACAATGAGCAGTTCTTC
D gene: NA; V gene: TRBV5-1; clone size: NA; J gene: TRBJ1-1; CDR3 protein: CASSRGVQGRVDTEAFF; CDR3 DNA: TGCGCCAGCAGCCGTGGAGTACAGGGCAGAGTGGACACTGAAGCTTTCTTT
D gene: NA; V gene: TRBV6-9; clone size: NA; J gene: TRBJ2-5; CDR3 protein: CASSLRVLGGAETQYF; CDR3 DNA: TGTGCCAGCAGTTTGCGTGTCCTCGGCGGAGCGGAGACCCAGTACTTC
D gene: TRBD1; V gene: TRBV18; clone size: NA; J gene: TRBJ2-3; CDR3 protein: CASLTDRTTDTQYF; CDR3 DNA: TGTGCCAGCTTGACGGACAGGACTACAGATACGCAGTATTTT
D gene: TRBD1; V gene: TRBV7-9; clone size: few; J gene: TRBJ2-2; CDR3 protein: CASSLDGTGTGELFF; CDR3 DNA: TGTGCCAGCAGCTTAGACGGGACAGGGACCGGGGAGCTGTTTTTT
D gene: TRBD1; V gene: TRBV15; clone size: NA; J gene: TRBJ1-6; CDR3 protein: CATSRDPGQGGSPLHF; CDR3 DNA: TGTGCCACCAGCAGAGATCCCGGACAGGGTGGATCACCCCTCCACTTT
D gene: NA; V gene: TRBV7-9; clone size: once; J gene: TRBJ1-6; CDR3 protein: CASSPWDSRGSPLHF; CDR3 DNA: TGTGCCAGCAGCCCCTGGGACTCCCGAGGTTCACCCCTCCACTTT
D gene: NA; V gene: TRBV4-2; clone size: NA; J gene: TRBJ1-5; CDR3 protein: CASSQLTGGNQPQHF; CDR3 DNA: TGTGCCAGCAGCCAACTCACAGGCGGCAATCAGCCCCAGCATTTT
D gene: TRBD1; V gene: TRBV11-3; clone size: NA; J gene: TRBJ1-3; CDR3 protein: CASSFSDRDGNTIYF; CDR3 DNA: TGTGCCAGCAGCTTTTCCGACAGGGATGGAAACACCATATATTTT
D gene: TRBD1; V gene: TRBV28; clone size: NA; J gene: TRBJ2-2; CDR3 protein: CASSNRGRVPGELFF; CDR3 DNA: TGTGCCAGCAGTAACAGGGGGCGGGTCCCCGGGGAGCTGTTTTTT
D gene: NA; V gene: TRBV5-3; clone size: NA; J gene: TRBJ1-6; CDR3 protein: CARSLGQGRTSPLHF; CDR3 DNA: TGTGCCAGAAGCTTGGGGCAGGGGAGAACTTCACCCCTCCACTTT
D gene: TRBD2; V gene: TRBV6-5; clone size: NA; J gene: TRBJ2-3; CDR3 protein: CASSRTSGKADTQYF; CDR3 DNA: TGTGCCAGCAGTCGGACTAGCGGGAAGGCAGATACGCAGTATTTT
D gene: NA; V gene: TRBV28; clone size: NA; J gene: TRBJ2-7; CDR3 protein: CASSLPTSSYEQYF; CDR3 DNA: TGTGCCAGCAGTTTGCCAACTAGCTCCTACGAGCAGTACTTC
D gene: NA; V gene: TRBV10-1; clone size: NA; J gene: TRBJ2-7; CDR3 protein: CASSESGVYEQYF; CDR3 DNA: TGCGCCAGCAGTGAGTCCGGGGTCTACGAGCAGTACTTC
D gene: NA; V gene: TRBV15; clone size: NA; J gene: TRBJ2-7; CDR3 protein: CATSRDGGDYEQYF; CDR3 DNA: TGTGCCACCAGCAGAGATGGGGGCGATTACGAGCAGTACTTC
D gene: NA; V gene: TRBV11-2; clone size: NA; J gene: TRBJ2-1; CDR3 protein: CASSLRLGWYNEQFF; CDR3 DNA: TGTGCCAGCAGCTTAAGACTAGGTTGGTACAATGAGCAGTTCTTC
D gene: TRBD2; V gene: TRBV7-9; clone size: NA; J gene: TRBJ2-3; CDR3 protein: CSCWAGGVTDTQYF; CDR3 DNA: TGTTCCTGCTGGGCGGGGGGAGTGACGGATACGCAGTATTTT
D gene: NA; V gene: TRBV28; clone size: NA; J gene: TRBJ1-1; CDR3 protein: CASSLTGTEAFF; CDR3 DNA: TGTGCCAGCAGTTTGACAGGTACTGAAGCTTTCTTT
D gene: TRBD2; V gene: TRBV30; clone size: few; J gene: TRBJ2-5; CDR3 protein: CASSGGQETQYF; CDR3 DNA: TGTGCCTCCTCGGGAGGTCAAGAGACCCAGTACTTC
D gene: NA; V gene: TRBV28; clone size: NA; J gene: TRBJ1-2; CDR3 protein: CASASAGVGYTF; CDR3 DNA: TGTGCCAGCGCCTCGGCAGGGGTCGGCTACACCTTC
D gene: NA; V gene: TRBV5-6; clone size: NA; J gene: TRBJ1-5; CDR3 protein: CASSLGGKNQPQHF; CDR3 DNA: TGTGCCAGCAGCTTGGGAGGGAAGAATCAGCCCCAGCATTTT
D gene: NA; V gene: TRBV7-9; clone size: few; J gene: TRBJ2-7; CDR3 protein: CSSSRNGGFEQYF; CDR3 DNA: TGTTCCAGCAGCCGGAATGGGGGGTTCGAGCAGTACTTC
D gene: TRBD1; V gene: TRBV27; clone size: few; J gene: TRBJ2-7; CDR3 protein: CASRTRQGVTYEQYF; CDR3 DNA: TGTGCCAGCCGCACGCGACAGGGGGTTACCTACGAGCAGTACTTC
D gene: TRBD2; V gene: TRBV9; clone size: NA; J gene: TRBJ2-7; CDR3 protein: CASSAGIGTSVYEQYF; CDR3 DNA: TGTGCCAGCAGCGCGGGAATCGGGACTAGCGTGTACGAGCAGTACTTC
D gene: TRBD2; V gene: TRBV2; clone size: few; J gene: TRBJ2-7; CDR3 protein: CASRGTSAGEQYF; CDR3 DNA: TGTGCCAGCAGAGGGACTAGCGCAGGAGAGCAGTACTTC
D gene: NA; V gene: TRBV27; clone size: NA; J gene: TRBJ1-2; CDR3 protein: CASSPSGGYGYTF; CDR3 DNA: TGTGCCAGCAGTCCTTCGGGGGGCTATGGCTACACCTTC
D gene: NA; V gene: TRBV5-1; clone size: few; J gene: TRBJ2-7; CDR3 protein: CASRPGSGTGYEQYF; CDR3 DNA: TGCGCCAGCAGGCCCGGTAGCGGGACAGGGTACGAGCAGTACTTC
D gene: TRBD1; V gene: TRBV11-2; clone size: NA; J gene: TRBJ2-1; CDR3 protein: CASRSPGTGQNEQFF; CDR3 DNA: TGTGCCAGCCGGTCGCCCGGGACAGGCCAAAATGAGCAGTTCTTC
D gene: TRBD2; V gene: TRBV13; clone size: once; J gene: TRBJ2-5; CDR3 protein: CASSQRTSGGGWETQYF; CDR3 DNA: TGTGCCAGCAGCCAACGGACTAGCGGGGGGGGTTGGGAGACCCAGTACTTC
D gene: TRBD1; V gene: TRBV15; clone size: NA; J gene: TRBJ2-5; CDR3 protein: CATSRRQGLQETQYF; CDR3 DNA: TGTGCCACCAGCAGACGACAGGGGCTACAAGAGACCCAGTACTTC
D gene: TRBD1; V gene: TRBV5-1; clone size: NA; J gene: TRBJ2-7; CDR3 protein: CASSLSQGYEQYF; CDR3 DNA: TGCGCCAGCAGCCTCTCACAGGGGTATGAGCAGTACTTC
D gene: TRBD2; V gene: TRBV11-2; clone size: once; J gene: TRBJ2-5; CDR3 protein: CASSLGLAGDQYQETQYF; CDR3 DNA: TGTGCCAGCAGCTTAGGACTAGCGGGGGATCAGTACCAAGAGACCCAGTACTTC
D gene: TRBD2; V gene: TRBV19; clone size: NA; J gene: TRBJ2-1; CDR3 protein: CASSPLGERGYNEQFF; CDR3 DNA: TGTGCCAGTAGTCCCCTAGGAGAGCGGGGGTACAATGAGCAGTTCTTC
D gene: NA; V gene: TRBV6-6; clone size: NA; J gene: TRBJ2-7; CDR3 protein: CASSYDRYEQYF; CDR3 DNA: TGTGCCAGCAGTTACGATCGGTACGAGCAGTACTTC
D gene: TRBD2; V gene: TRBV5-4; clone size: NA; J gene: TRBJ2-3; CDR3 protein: CASSLGTSGTDTQYF; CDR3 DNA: TGTGCCAGCAGCTTGGGGACTAGCGGCACAGATACGCAGTATTTT
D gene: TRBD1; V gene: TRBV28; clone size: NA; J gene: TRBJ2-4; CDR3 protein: CASVGGQGLNSQYF; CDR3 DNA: TGTGCCAGTGTGGGTGGACAGGGGTTAAACAGTCAGTACTTC
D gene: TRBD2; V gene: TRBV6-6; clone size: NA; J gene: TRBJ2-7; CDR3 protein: CASSYSIGTTTYEQYF; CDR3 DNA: TGTGCCAGCAGTTACTCGATTGGGACTACTACCTACGAGCAGTACTTC
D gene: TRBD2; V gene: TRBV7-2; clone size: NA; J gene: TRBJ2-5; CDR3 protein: CASSKLAGGPETQYF; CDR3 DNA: TGTGCCAGCAGCAAACTAGCGGGGGGGCCGGAGACCCAGTACTTC
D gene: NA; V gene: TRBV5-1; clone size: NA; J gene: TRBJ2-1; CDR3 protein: CASSLGLPQNEQFF; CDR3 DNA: TGCGCCAGCAGCTTGGGACTTCCCCAAAATGAGCAGTTCTTC
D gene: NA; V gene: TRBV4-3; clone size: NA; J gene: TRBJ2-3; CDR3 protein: CASSQEGGITDTQYF; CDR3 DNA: TGCGCCAGCAGCCAAGAAGGCGGTATCACAGATACGCAGTATTTT
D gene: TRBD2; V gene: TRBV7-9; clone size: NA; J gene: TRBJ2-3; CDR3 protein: CASSPNPGTSEYF; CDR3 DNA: TGTGCCAGCAGCCCCAATCCCGGGACTAGCGAGTATTTT
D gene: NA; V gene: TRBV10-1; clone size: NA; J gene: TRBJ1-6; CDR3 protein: CASQGSRNSPLHF; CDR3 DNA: TGCGCCAGCCAGGGGTCGAGGAATTCACCCCTCCACTTT
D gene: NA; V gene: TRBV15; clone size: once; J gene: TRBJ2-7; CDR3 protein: CATSRGGGGGQYF; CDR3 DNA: TGTGCCACCAGCAGAGGGGGAGGCGGAGGGCAGTACTTC
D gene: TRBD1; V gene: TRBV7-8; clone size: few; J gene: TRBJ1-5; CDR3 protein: CASSLYRGYSNQPQHF; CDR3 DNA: TGTGCCAGCAGCTTATACAGGGGATATAGCAATCAGCCCCAGCATTTT
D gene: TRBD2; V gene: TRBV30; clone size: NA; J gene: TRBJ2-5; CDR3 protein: CAWRTSGGQETQYF; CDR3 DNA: TGTGCCTGGCGGACTAGCGGGGGCCAAGAGACCCAGTACTTC
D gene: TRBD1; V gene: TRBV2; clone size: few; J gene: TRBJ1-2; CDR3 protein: CASRPAGGGYTF; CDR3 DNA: TGTGCCAGCAGACCGGCAGGGGGCGGCTACACCTTC
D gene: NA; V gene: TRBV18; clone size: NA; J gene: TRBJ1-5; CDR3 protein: CASSAGKTKGHQPQHF; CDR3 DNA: TGTGCCAGCTCCGCAGGGAAAACGAAGGGTCATCAGCCCCAGCATTTT
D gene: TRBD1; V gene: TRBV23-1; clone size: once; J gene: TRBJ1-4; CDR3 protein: CASSQWGQGVVRNEKLFF; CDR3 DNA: TGCGCCAGCAGTCAATGGGGGCAGGGGGTTGTTAGGAATGAAAAACTGTTTTTT
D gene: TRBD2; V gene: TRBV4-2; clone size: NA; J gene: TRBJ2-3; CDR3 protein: CASSQVAGSPPDTQYF; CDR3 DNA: TGTGCCAGCAGCCAAGTAGCGGGATCCCCACCAGATACGCAGTATTTT
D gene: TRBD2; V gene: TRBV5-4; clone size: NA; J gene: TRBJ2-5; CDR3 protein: CASSLGWRGVQETQYF; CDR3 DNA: TGTGCCAGCAGCTTGGGGTGGCGGGGGGTCCAAGAGACCCAGTACTTC
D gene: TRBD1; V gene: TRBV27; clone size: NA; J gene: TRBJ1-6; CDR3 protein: CASSSTRTGVNSPLHF; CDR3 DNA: TGTGCCAGCAGTTCTACCAGGACAGGAGTAAATTCACCCCTCCACTTT